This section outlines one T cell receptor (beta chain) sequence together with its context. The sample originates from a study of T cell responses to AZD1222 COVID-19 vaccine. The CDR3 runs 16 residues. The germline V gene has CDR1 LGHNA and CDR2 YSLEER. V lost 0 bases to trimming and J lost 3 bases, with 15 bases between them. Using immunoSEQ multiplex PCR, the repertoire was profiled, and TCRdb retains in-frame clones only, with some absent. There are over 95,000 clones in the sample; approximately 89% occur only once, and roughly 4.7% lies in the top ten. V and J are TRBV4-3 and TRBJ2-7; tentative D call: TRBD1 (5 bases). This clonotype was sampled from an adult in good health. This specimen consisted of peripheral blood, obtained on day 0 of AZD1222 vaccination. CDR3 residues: CASSQDVSPGLYEQYF. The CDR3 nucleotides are TGCGCCAGCAGCCAAGACGTTAGCCCAGGGCTCTACGAGCAGTACTTC.